This paragraph covers one T cell receptor (beta chain) sequence. The antigen remains undetermined. This sample is part of a study of graft-versus-host responses after intestinal transplantation. CDR1 is SGHRS and CDR2 is YFSETQ in the germline V gene. Trimming took off 1 base at V and 5 bases at J, with 12 bases between the two ends. There are 15 residues in the CDR3. Study-wide results and limits: The recipient marrow held GvH clones, and some of them showed up first in ileum or blood.

Clones were sequenced by immunoSEQ multiplex PCR, and TCRdb holds only the in-frame ones, with some missing. The sample contains about 90,000 clones, roughly 92% of which appear only once. The TCR sequence derives from a human donor who received an intestinal transplant. The sample was unstimulated CD4+ T cells sorted from spleen or lymph node cells, taken before intestinal transplant. The V call is TRBV5-1, the J call TRBJ1-4; D perhaps matches TRBD1 (5 bases). The CDR3 reads CASSLLGPGNEKLFF. The CDR3 DNA is TGCGCCAGCAGCTTGCTGGGACCGGGGAATGAAAAACTGTTTTTT.